The 30 T cell receptor beta chains reported below all come from one sample, sequenced in a study of blood T cell repertoires in COVID-19. Assay used: immunoSEQ multiplex PCR; TCRdb lists only in-frame clones, some missing. The sample has 250,000 to 300,000 clones, around 83% seen once. The material sequenced was peripheral blood. The origin of the receptors is a man younger than 30 with active or convalescent COVID-19.

The chain joins TRBV14 to TRBJ2-2; possibly TRBD1 for D (5 bases). This CDR3 region has 13 residues. The germline gives CDR1 SGHDN, CDR2 FVKESK. The V gene lost 3 bases and the J gene lost 7 bases, with 9 bases spanning the gap. This CDR3 reads CASSQQGFGELFF. In nucleotides, the CDR3 is TGTGCCAGCAGCCAGCAGGGATTCGGGGAGCTGTTTTTT.

As concerns this clone: In the same sample, other DNA sequences code for this CDR3. This chain uses TRBV27 with TRBJ2-5; 9 nucleotides agree with TRBD2. Losses at the gene ends were 6 bases for V and 1 base for J; bases not matched to a gene: 3. CDR3 size: 14 residues. Germline values: CDR1 MNHEY, CDR2 SMNVEV (reference sequence). CDR3 DNA: TGTGCCAGCAGCCTAGCGGGGCCCCAAGAGACCCAGTACTTC. Translation gives CASSLAGPQETQYF.

The chain couples TRBV6-5 to TRBJ1-5; 7 nucleotides match TRBD1. The V segment lost 6 bases and the J segment 3 bases; nucleotides outside the gene matches: 2. CDR3 length: 13 amino acids. Germline CDR1 MNHEY, CDR2 SVGAGI. The CDR3 region is CASRTGLNQPQHF. The CDR3 region has the DNA TGTGCCAGCAGGACAGGGCTCAATCAGCCCCAGCATTTT.

V usage is TRBV7-2 and J usage is TRBJ2-5, with no clear D. Trimming removed 2 bases from V and 5 bases from J, with 6 bases in between. This CDR3 comprises 12 residues. CDR1 is SGHTA, CDR2 FQGNSA, per germline. The CDR3 DNA sequence: TGTGCCAGCAGCTTAATCGGGGAGACCCAGTACTTC. Protein: CASSLIGETQYF.

This chain connects TRBV28 to TRBJ2-3; TRBD2 is a possible D gene (6 bases). Trimming removed 5 bases at V and 4 bases at J, with 16 bases between. CDR3 size: 15 residues. Looked up from germline, CDR1 is MDHEN and CDR2 is SYDVKM. The CDR3 DNA is TGTGCCAGCAGTCGAGGGACCTCTAGCGCAGATACGCAGTATTTT. Translating it yields CASSRGTSSADTQYF.

This sequence joins TRBV5-4 and TRBJ1-6; perhaps TRBD1 as D (5 bases). The CDR3 totals 13 residues. V dropped 2 bases and J dropped 11 bases, with 11 bases sitting between them. Germline assignment: CDR1 SGHNT and CDR2 YYREEE (reference sequence). In nucleotides, the CDR3 is TGTGCCAGCAGCTTCTGGGGCGGGGCACCCCTCCACTTT. Amino acid sequence: CASSFWGGAPLHF.

The chain links TRBV4-2 to TRBJ2-3; D call uncertain. There are 13 residues in the CDR3. V was clipped by 1 base and J by 4 bases, with 6 bases between them. CDR1 and CDR2 (germline): LGHNA, YNFKEQ. The CDR3 sequence: CASSQATPDTQYF. Here the CDR3 DNA reads TGTGCCAGCAGCCAAGCTACCCCAGATACGCAGTATTTT.

This clone was counted a few times. This sequence joins TRBV6-5 and TRBJ1-3; no clear D gene. The germline gives CDR1 MNHEY, CDR2 SVGAGI. V lost 6 bases to trimming and J lost 0 bases, with 9 bases between them. CDR3 length: 14 residues. CDR3 sequence reads: CASRGDFSGNTIYF. In nucleotides, the CDR3 is TGTGCCAGCAGAGGAGATTTCTCTGGAAACACCATATATTTT.

The chain carries TRBV20-1 and TRBJ2-3, with D tentatively TRBD2 (6 bases). This CDR3 is 12 amino acids long. V was shortened by 3 bases and J by 4 bases, with 8 bases between the two germline ends. The V gene's germline CDR1 is DFQATT and CDR2 SNEGSKA (reference sequence). DNA for the CDR3: TGCAGTGCTAGTGCGGGGTCAGATACGCAGTATTTT. Translation: CSASAGSDTQYF.

The V call is TRBV3-1 (or the pseudogene TRBV3-2), the J call TRBJ2-2; D is undetermined. Germline V lookup: CDR1 LGHDT, CDR2 YNNKEL (reference sequence). Trimming shortened V by 1 base and J by 0 bases, and 9 bases separated the two germline ends. This CDR3 is built from 16 residues. Here the CDR3 reads CASSQVGSSNTGELFF. In DNA, the CDR3 is TGTGCCAGCAGCCAAGTGGGCTCTTCGAACACCGGGGAGCTGTTTTTT.

J is TRBJ1-1 and V is TRBV6-5; D is uncertain. The CDR3 consists of 13 residues. From germline, CDR1 is MNHEY and CDR2 SVGAGI. With 8 bases removed from V and 3 bases from J, the gap between germline ends came to 13 bases. CDR3 sequence reads: CASAYGLYTEAFF. The DNA for the CDR3 is TGTGCCAGCGCGTACGGGTTGTACACTGAAGCTTTCTTT.

The chain uses TRBV6-5 and TRBJ2-7; D is uncertain. The CDR3 spans 11 residues. Between the trimmed V and J ends, which lost 5 bases and 6 bases, there was a span of 8 bases. Germline CDR1 is MNHEY and CDR2 is SVGAGI. The CDR3 protein is CASSRSGEQYF. The CDR3 DNA is TGTGCCAGCAGTAGGTCGGGCGAGCAGTACTTC.

As for this clone: Additional DNA sequences in this sample encode the identical CDR3. This chain connects TRBV5-1 to TRBJ1-1, with D possibly TRBD1 on 6 matching bases. The germline CDR1 and CDR2 sequences are SGHRS and YFSETQ. The V end lost 0 bases, the J end lost 3 bases, and 6 bases lay between the germline ends. CDR3 length: 13 residues. In nucleotides, the CDR3 is TGCGCCAGCAGCTTGGACAGGGACACTGAAGCTTTCTTT. Protein product: CASSLDRDTEAFF.

The chain uses TRBV11-3 and TRBJ2-3; 14 bases agree with TRBD2. V was pared by 4 bases and J by 4 bases, with 4 bases of the junction left unmatched. The CDR3 contains 16 residues. Germline lookup yields CDR1 SGHNT and CDR2 YENEEA. CDR3 DNA sequence: TGTGCCAGCAGCTCCGGACTAGCGGGAGGAGCAGATACGCAGTATTTT. Protein sequence: CASSSGLAGGADTQYF.

The chain couples TRBV5-1 to TRBJ2-5; 8 bases are a match to TRBD1. The V gene end was trimmed by 0 bases and the J gene end by 5 bases; junction bases not matched to a gene: 3. Germline V lookup: CDR1 SGHRS, CDR2 YFSETQ. CDR3 length equals 14 residues. The CDR3 DNA reads as TGCGCCAGCAGCTTGGAGGGACAGGTTGAGACCCAGTACTTC. This encodes CASSLEGQVETQYF.

The J gene is TRBJ2-5, the V gene TRBV19; D gene unclear. CDR3 length: 13 amino acids. Germline CDR1 LNHDA, CDR2 SQIVND (reference sequence). V lost 4 bases, J lost 1 base, and 7 bases lay in between. DNA for the CDR3: TGTGCCAGTAGTAACCAGGCCCAAGAGACCCAGTACTTC. This sequence encodes CASSNQAQETQYF. Full variable domain (missing parts from reference TRBV19 and TRBJ2-5): DGGITQSPKYLFRKEGQNVTLSCEQNLNHDAMYWYRQDPGQGLRLIYYSQIVNDFQKGDIAEGYSVSREKKESFPLTVTSAQKNPTAFYLCASSNQAQETQYFGPGTRLLVL.

This sequence joins TRBV2 and TRBJ1-2; 12 bases map to TRBD1. With 7 bases clipped from V and 6 bases from J, the junction kept 9 bases outside the gene matches. From germline, CDR1 is SNHLY and CDR2 FYNNEI. The CDR3 is 15 amino acids. The CDR3 sequence is CASTVRDRGRDGYTF. CDR3 bases: TGTGCCAGCACCGTCCGGGACAGGGGGCGGGATGGCTACACCTTC.

A few counts support this clone. The genes are TRBV7-8 and TRBJ2-2, with TRBD2 matching 7 bases. V shed 1 base and J 2 bases; nucleotides not matched to a gene: 7. The V gene's germline CDR1 is SGHVS and CDR2 FQNEAQ. CDR3 length: 17 amino acids. CDR3 in DNA: TGTGCCAGCAGCTTAGGGGCCAGCGGGGCCAACACCGGGGAGCTGTTTTTT. Its translation: CASSLGASGANTGELFF.

CDR3 loop: CASSGNWRGTDTQYF. CDR3 in DNA: TGTGCCAGCAGTGGGAATTGGAGGGGCACAGATACGCAGTATTTT. The chain recombines TRBV2 with TRBJ2-3; TRBD2 might be the D (6 bases). The V gene's germline CDR1 is SNHLY and CDR2 FYNNEI. This CDR3 comprises 15 residues. V lost 4 bases to trimming and J lost 1 base, with 12 bases between them.

This clone came up a few times. The CDR3 protein is CASSWTATNEKLFF. The CDR3 nucleotides are TGTGCCAGTAGTTGGACAGCAACTAATGAAAAACTGTTTTTT. The chain carries TRBV19 and TRBJ1-4; a weak D match, TRBD1 (6 bases). The CDR3 has 14 amino acids. V was trimmed by 5 bases and J by 0 bases, leaving 7 bases between them. Germline V gene lookup returns CDR1 LNHDA and CDR2 SQIVND (reference sequence).

This chain links TRBV19 with TRBJ1-5; D remains unclear. V shed 1 base and J shed 11 bases, with 6 bases lying between them. The CDR3 extends over 11 amino acids. Germline V gene sequence: CDR1 LNHDA, CDR2 SQIVND (reference sequence). CDR3 in DNA: TGTGCCAGTAGTATAGGGCGGGCCCAGCATTTT. It codes for CASSIGRAQHF.

V is TRBV29-1 and J is TRBJ2-7; 7 positions agree with TRBD1. V shed 5 bases and J 5 bases; nucleotides not matched to a gene: 3. CDR1 and CDR2 (germline): SQVTM, ANQGSEA. The CDR3 is 11 amino acids. The CDR3, as DNA: TGCAGCGTTCGAGGGGGCAACGAGCAGTACTTC. This gives the protein CSVRGGNEQYF.

The J gene is TRBJ2-7, the V gene TRBV7-9; 7 nucleotides align to TRBD1. The CDR3 sequence is 14 residues long. Germline V gene lookup returns CDR1 SEHNR and CDR2 FQNEAQ (reference sequence). V was pared by 5 bases and J by 6 bases, with 10 bases of the junction left unmatched. DNA for the CDR3: TGTGCCAGCAGCGTTCTGACAGGGCCTGGCGAGCAGTACTTC. This sequence encodes CASSVLTGPGEQYF.

V gene TRBV3-1 (or the pseudogene TRBV3-2) combines with J gene TRBJ1-4; a weak D match, TRBD1 (6 bases). Trimming took off 3 bases at V and 6 bases at J, with 17 bases between the two ends. From germline, CDR1 is LGHDT and CDR2 YNNKEL (reference sequence). This CDR3 is built from 16 residues. CDR3 region: CASSQTRQAWDEKLFF. The CDR3 DNA follows: TGTGCCAGCAGCCAGACCCGACAGGCTTGGGATGAAAAACTGTTTTTT.

The V gene is TRBV5-1, the J gene TRBJ1-6; D ambiguous. The CDR3 length is 13 residues. Looked up from germline, CDR1 is SGHRS and CDR2 is YFSETQ. Trimming pared 2 bases from V and 13 bases from J, leaving 13 bases between. The chain's CDR3 is CASSFRPMEPLHF. The CDR3 region has the DNA TGCGCCAGCAGCTTTCGTCCGATGGAGCCCCTCCACTTT.

The V gene is TRBV9, the J gene TRBJ2-1, with TRBD1 identical over 7 bases. With V trimmed by 4 bases and J by 5 bases, 6 bases remained unmatched. CDR1 is SGDLS, CDR2 YYNGEE, per germline. The CDR3 has 14 residues. This chain's CDR3 is CASSLGTDNNEQFF. DNA for the CDR3: TGTGCCAGCAGCCTCGGGACAGATAACAATGAGCAGTTCTTC.

The chain uses TRBV28 and TRBJ1-1; 11 bases agree with TRBD1. The CDR3 loop spans 15 amino acids. Trimming cost V 4 bases and J 5 bases; bases outside gene matches: 6. Germline loops: CDR1 MDHEN, CDR2 SYDVKM. The CDR3: CASSWDRGIGTEAFF. In DNA form, the CDR3 reads TGTGCCAGCAGTTGGGACAGGGGGATAGGAACTGAAGCTTTCTTT.

This clone was seen a single time. This chain connects TRBV5-1 to TRBJ1-6; no clear D gene. The CDR3 extends over 14 amino acids. Germline V gene data show CDR1 as SGHRS and CDR2 as YFSETQ. Trimming cost V 0 bases and J 6 bases, with 7 bases left between them. This chain's CDR3 is CASSLGDGNSPLHF. The CDR3 region has the DNA TGCGCCAGCAGCTTGGGAGATGGTAATTCACCCCTCCACTTT.

J is TRBJ2-1 and V is TRBV5-1; D may be TRBD1 (6 bases). Germline CDR1 is SGHRS and CDR2 is YFSETQ. V lost 6 bases to trimming and J lost 3 bases, with 10 bases between them. The CDR3 covers 13 residues. CDR3 coding DNA: TGCGCCAGCACGACAGGATACTACAATGAGCAGTTCTTC. Amino acids: CASTTGYYNEQFF.

This sequence joins TRBV2 and TRBJ2-5; the D gene is possibly TRBD2 (6 bases). V gave up 7 bases and J gave up 4 bases, with 19 bases separating them. The CDR3 length is 15 residues. Germline V lookup: CDR1 SNHLY, CDR2 FYNNEI. Here the CDR3 reads CASTDGAGWRETQYF. DNA of the CDR3: TGTGCCAGCACCGACGGCGCGGGATGGAGAGAGACCCAGTACTTC. Looking up the rest from reference TRBV2 and TRBJ2-5 gives the full variable domain: EPEVTQTPSHQVTQMGQEVILRCVPISNHLYFYWYRQILGQKVEFLVSFYNNEISEKSEIFDDQFSVERPDGSNFTLKIRSTKLEDSAMYFCASTDGAGWRETQYFGPGTRLLVL.